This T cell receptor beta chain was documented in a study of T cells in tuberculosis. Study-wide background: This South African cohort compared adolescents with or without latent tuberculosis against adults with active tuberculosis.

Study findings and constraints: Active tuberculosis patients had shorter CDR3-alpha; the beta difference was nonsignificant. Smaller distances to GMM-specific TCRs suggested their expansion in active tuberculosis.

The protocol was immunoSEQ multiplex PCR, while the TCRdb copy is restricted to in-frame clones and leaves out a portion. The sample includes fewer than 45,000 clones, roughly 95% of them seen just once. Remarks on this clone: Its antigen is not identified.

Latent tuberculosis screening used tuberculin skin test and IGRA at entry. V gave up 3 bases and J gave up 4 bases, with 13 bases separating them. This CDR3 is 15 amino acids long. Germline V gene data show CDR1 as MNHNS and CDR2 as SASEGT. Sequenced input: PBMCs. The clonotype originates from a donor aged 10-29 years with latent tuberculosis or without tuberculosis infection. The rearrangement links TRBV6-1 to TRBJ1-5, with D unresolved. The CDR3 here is CASSEPSGSNQPQHF. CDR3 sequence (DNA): TGTGCCAGCAGTGAGCCAAGCGGAAGTAATCAGCCCCAGCATTTT.